The T cell receptor (beta chain) described here comes from a study of tumor-infiltrating lymphocytes in localized non-small cell lung cancer (dated by TCRdb to the early 2020s). Context from the whole study: The cohort covered several histologies, both smokers and never-smokers, and patients whose samples were collected after neoadjuvant chemotherapy. Resected tumor tissue and uninvolved lung tissue described as non-adjacent to the tumor were contributed by each patient, with both tissues obtained from the same patient. The same patients underwent several integrated assays, with TCR sequencing performed together with flow cytometry, multiplex immunofluorescence, RNA-seq, exome sequencing and proteomics. The overall ICON cohort was composed of under 190 surgical patients with localized non-small cell lung cancer whose tumors were resected. For around 57 patients, immunoSEQ T-cell fraction was compared between paired tumor and uninvolved lung. Summary of the overall study and its limitations: Assay coverage varied across patients depending on available tissue quantity, so only a subset of the cohort had TCR sequencing. Because different assays used different pieces of the same tissue, technical variation could not be distinguished from intratumor heterogeneity. TCRbeta sequencing supported higher T cell infiltration in tumors than in uninvolved lung tissue, consistent with immunofluorescence CD3 counts. The TCR-derived T-cell fraction showed no difference between the flow cytometry-defined immunotypes IM1 (good prognosis) and IM2 (poor prognosis).

The T-cell fraction in tumor and uninvolved lung tissue was provided by TCR sequencing with the immunoSEQ assay. As for the authors' bioinformatics: In the survival analysis, patients were divided into a high T-cell fraction group (upper tertile) and a low T-cell fraction group (lower two tertiles), and the two groups were compared using a log-rank test. A signed-rank test was used to test paired tumor versus uninvolved lung differences in T-cell fraction. This is the immuneACCESS table as TCRdb keeps it, with only in-frame sequences that have V and J called. A part of the clones is gone; compared with another copy, unresolved V genes explain less than half, and the rest is unexplained. V, J and clone size are those of that table, while D and trimming were read from the DNA. This sample gives roughly 10,000 clones in total; roughly 80% of them show up just once. The top ten constitute over 15% of the sample.

The first patient joined ICON in early 2016, and enrollment wrapped up when the last patient was enrolled in September 2018. In a subcohort of approximately 78 patients, fresh tumor and matched uninvolved tissue were collected for in-depth immune analyses, with TCR sequencing among those analyses. No cell sorting was done, and TCR sequencing was instead run on DNA isolated from bulk tissue. CDR1 and CDR2, looked up from the germline V gene, are MGHRA and YSYEKL. The V and J ends are trimmed by 2 bases and 1 base, leaving 8 bases between them. Counted from cysteine to phenylalanine, this CDR3 has 14 amino acids. CDR3 DNA only is kept here, 42 bases in frame from base 1. With respect to this clone: What this receptor recognizes is not known. No base quality information exists; no much larger clone differs at one position.

The clonotype comes from a human donor with non-small cell lung cancer. The chain is encoded by TRBV4-1 joined to TRBJ1-1, with TRBD1 as a weak D call on 6 bases. Sequencing was done on a sample of uninvolved lung tissue not adjacent to the tumor. The sequence in DNA is TGCGCCAGCAGCCAACGGACAGCGAACACTGAAGCTTTCTTT. This is translated as CASSQRTANTEAFF.